The 25 T cell receptor beta chains given below trace back to one sample, sequenced in a study of T cell responses to AZD1222 COVID-19 vaccine. The protocol was immunoSEQ multiplex PCR, while the TCRdb copy is restricted to in-frame clones and leaves out a portion. The data contain more than 95,000 clones, around nine tenths of them singletons. The sequencing used peripheral blood, collected on day 0 of AZD1222 vaccination. Receptors were obtained from an adult in good health.

The J gene is TRBJ2-7, the V gene TRBV19, with a possible D match to TRBD1 (5 bases). Germline CDR1 LNHDA, CDR2 SQIVND (reference sequence). The length of the CDR3 is 14 residues. V was shortened by 4 bases and J by 1 base, with 11 bases between the two germline ends. Here the CDR3 reads CASSTGLNSYEQYF. The CDR3 coding sequence is TGTGCCAGTAGTACAGGGCTGAATTCCTACGAGCAGTACTTC.

The chain couples TRBV19 to TRBJ1-5, with D perhaps TRBD1 (5 bases). This CDR3 contains 14 residues. In germline, CDR1 is LNHDA, CDR2 SQIVND (reference sequence). V was pared by 6 bases and J by 2 bases, with 11 bases between. This chain's CDR3 is CASRIRVGNQPQHF. As DNA, the CDR3 is TGTGCCAGTAGGATCAGGGTTGGCAATCAGCCCCAGCATTTT.

CDR3 protein: CASSFAVGTSGMVPGELFF. CDR3 DNA sequence: TGTGCCAGCAGCTTCGCCGTGGGGACTAGCGGGATGGTGCCCGGGGAGCTGTTTTTT. The rearrangement uses TRBV7-6 and TRBJ2-2; 13 bases line up with TRBD2. Germline-derived CDR1 and CDR2 are SGHVS and FNYEAQ. CDR3 length: 19 amino acids. The V segment lost 3 bases and the J segment 6 bases; nucleotides outside the gene matches: 13.

The rearrangement uses TRBV15 and TRBJ1-2; 7 bases are a match to TRBD1. The CDR3 runs to 14 residues. The germline CDR1 and CDR2 sequences are LNHNV and YYDKDF (reference sequence). J was trimmed by 9 bases and V by 3 bases; bases with no gene match: 10. CDR3 sequence: CATSSWDSRDRYTF. The CDR3 DNA reads as TGTGCCACCAGCAGTTGGGACAGCCGGGACCGCTACACCTTC.

J is TRBJ2-3 and V is TRBV5-1, with 8 nucleotides matching TRBD2. The CDR3 has 14 amino acids. Trimming at V came to 2 bases and at J to 4 bases, leaving 3 bases not matched to a gene. In germline, CDR1 is SGHRS, CDR2 YFSETQ. CDR3 in amino acids: CASSFGAGADTQYF. As DNA, the CDR3 is TGCGCCAGCAGCTTTGGAGCGGGAGCAGATACGCAGTATTTT.

A single count supports this clone. V and J are TRBV2 and TRBJ2-3; 14 bases match TRBD2. The CDR3 spans 17 residues. Germline V gives CDR1 SNHLY, CDR2 FYNNEI. Germline trimming cut 3 bases from V and 6 bases from J; bases unmatched to any gene: 8. CDR3 protein: CASSEGTSGGPADTQYF. The CDR3, as DNA: TGTGCCAGCAGTGAGGGGACTAGCGGGGGCCCTGCCGATACGCAGTATTTT. Full variable domain (rest looked up from reference TRBV2 and TRBJ2-3): EPEVTQTPSHQVTQMGQEVILRCVPISNHLYFYWYRQILGQKVEFLVSFYNNEISEKSEIFDDQFSVERPDGSNFTLKIRSTKLEDSAMYFCASSEGTSGGPADTQYFGPGTRLTVL.

This chain uses TRBV2 with TRBJ2-1, with D possibly TRBD2 on 5 matching bases. CDR1 SNHLY and CDR2 FYNNEI come from the germline V gene. Trimming took off 2 bases at V and 8 bases at J, with 16 bases between the two ends. This CDR3 region has 15 residues. DNA of the CDR3: TGTGCCAGCAGTGAACTGTTAGCGCATGCGGATGAGCAGTTCTTC. Its translation: CASSELLAHADEQFF.

The chain recombines TRBV2 with TRBJ1-1; unclear D gene. Germline assignment: CDR1 SNHLY and CDR2 FYNNEI. The CDR3 has 11 amino acids. V lost 4 bases and J 3 bases, leaving 3 bases between the germline ends. CDR3: CASSVDTEAFF. In DNA form, the CDR3 reads TGTGCCAGCAGTGTTGACACTGAAGCTTTCTTT.

This clone was recorded only once. The CDR3: CASSEALGREETQYF. The DNA of the CDR3 is TGTGCCAGCAGTGAAGCGCTGGGACGGGAAGAGACCCAGTACTTC. The chain joins TRBV2 to TRBJ2-5, with D perhaps being TRBD1 or TRBD2 (5 bases each). Germline V gene lookup returns CDR1 SNHLY and CDR2 FYNNEI. V dropped 0 bases and J dropped 3 bases, with 11 bases sitting between them. This CDR3 has 15 amino acids.

The chain joins TRBV5-8 to TRBJ1-1; D is unclear. Trimming took 2 bases from V and 7 from J, leaving 9 bases between them. From germline, CDR1 is SGHTS and CDR2 YDEGEE. This CDR3 contains 12 residues. The CDR3: CASSLSRNEAFF. The CDR3 DNA is TGTGCCAGCAGCTTAAGTAGGAATGAAGCTTTCTTT.

The V call is TRBV5-1, the J call TRBJ1-2; the match to TRBD1 covers 7 bases. The ends lost 0 bases at V and 8 bases at J; junction bases unmatched: 10. The CDR3 totals 15 residues. Germline CDR1 and CDR2: SGHRS and YFSETQ. CDR3 loop: CASSLEGTDGGGYTF. CDR3 coding DNA: TGCGCCAGCAGCTTGGAAGGGACAGATGGAGGGGGCTACACCTTC.

This chain joins TRBV6-5 and TRBJ1-2; TRBD1 might be the D (6 bases). The CDR3 sequence is 15 residues long. V was trimmed by 0 bases and J by 8 bases, leaving 16 bases between them. CDR1 and CDR2 (germline): MNHEY, SVGAGI. CDR3 DNA sequence: TGTGCCAGCAGTTACTCCACACCCGGGGGCAACGGCTACACCTTC. This gives the protein CASSYSTPGGNGYTF.

V gene TRBV21-1 combines with J gene TRBJ1-2. TRBV21-1 represents a pseudogene. The CDR3 runs to 15 residues. The CDR3 DNA is TGTGCCAGCAGCAATAACGCGCTGAAAATCTATGGCTACACCTTC. Translated: CASSNNALKIYGYTF.

V gene TRBV9 combines with J gene TRBJ2-3; D may be TRBD2 (6 bases). V lost 0 bases and J 0 bases, leaving 11 bases between the germline ends. The CDR3 consists of 16 residues. CDR1 SGDLS and CDR2 YYNGEE come from the germline V gene. CDR3 nucleotides: TGTGCCAGCAGCGTAGGGCGGGGTTTGAGCACAGATACGCAGTATTTT. It encodes CASSVGRGLSTDTQYF.

This chain links TRBV3-1 (or the pseudogene TRBV3-2) with TRBJ2-3; 16 bases are a match to TRBD2. With 0 bases clipped from V and 1 base from J, the junction kept 13 bases outside the gene matches. The CDR3 has 22 residues. Germline V lookup: CDR1 LGHDT, CDR2 YNNKEL (reference sequence). As DNA, the CDR3 is TGTGCCAGCAGCCAAGATCTTCCGATGGGACTAGCGGGAGGGCCTGGCACAGATACGCAGTATTTT. Amino acid sequence: CASSQDLPMGLAGGPGTDTQYF.

This sequence joins TRBV5-6 and TRBJ2-2, with D hard to call. There are 14 residues in the CDR3. CDR1 and CDR2 from the germline V gene are SGHDT and YYEEEE. V was trimmed by 4 bases and J by 2 bases, leaving 9 bases between them. The CDR3 DNA sequence: TGTGCCAGCAGCATTTACTACAACACCGGGGAGCTGTTTTTT. Residues: CASSIYYNTGELFF.

A single count supports this clone. The rearrangement links TRBV3-1 (or the pseudogene TRBV3-2) to TRBJ2-7; TRBD1 agrees at 8 bases. CDR3 size: 15 residues. Germline-derived CDR1 and CDR2 are LGHDT and YNNKEL (reference sequence). V was clipped by 2 bases and J by 2 bases; unmatched bases: 5. CDR3 loop: CASSQRRQGPYEQYF. CDR3 bases: TGTGCCAGCAGCCAACGCCGACAGGGGCCCTACGAGCAGTACTTC.

This sequence joins TRBV10-3 and TRBJ1-3; 7 nucleotides line up with TRBD1. This CDR3 comprises 15 residues. V was clipped by 0 bases and J by 11 bases; unmatched bases: 10. The germline V gene encodes CDR1 ENHRY and CDR2 SYGVKD. The CDR3 DNA sequence: TGTGCCATCAGTGAGTCGCCAGGGGGTTTAGTCCCCATATATTTT. Its translation is CAISESPGGLVPIYF.

The chain has TRBV6-5 and TRBJ1-5; 8 nucleotides line up with TRBD1. Germline V gene sequence: CDR1 MNHEY, CDR2 SVGAGI. The junction had 3 bases not matched to a gene; V was cut back by 5 bases and J by 6 bases. The CDR3 totals 13 residues. DNA of the CDR3: TGTGCCAGCAGTCGACAGGGGAGTCAGCCCCAGCATTTT. Protein sequence: CASSRQGSQPQHF.

The chain carries TRBV5-5 and TRBJ1-4; 11 bases match TRBD1. The CDR3 loop spans 14 amino acids. Germline values: CDR1 SGHKS, CDR2 YYEKEE (reference sequence). The V segment lost 3 bases and the J segment 8 bases; nucleotides outside the gene matches: 3. CDR3: CASSWTGGDEKLFF. The CDR3 DNA follows: TGTGCCAGCAGCTGGACAGGGGGCGACGAAAAACTGTTTTTT. The complete variable domain, with remaining parts taken from reference TRBV5-5 and TRBJ1-4, reads DAGVTQSPTHLIKTRGQQVTLRCSPISGHKSVSWYQQVLGQGPQFIFQYYEKEERGRGNFPDRFSARQFPNYSSELNVNALLLGDSALYLCASSWTGGDEKLFFGSGTQLSVL.

This clone was recorded a few times. The chain is built from TRBV24-1 and TRBJ1-2, with 10 bases fitting TRBD1. This CDR3 is built from 13 residues. The V gene end was trimmed by 5 bases and the J gene end by 8 bases; junction bases not matched to a gene: 4. Germline V gene lookup returns CDR1 KGHDR and CDR2 SFDVKD. The CDR3 coding sequence is TGTGCCACCAGTGGGGGGACAGGGGTCGGCTACACCTTC. It translates to CATSGGTGVGYTF.

This chain uses TRBV6-5 with TRBJ1-2; 8 bases agree with TRBD1. The V gene's germline CDR1 is MNHEY and CDR2 SVGAGI. The CDR3 runs to 14 residues. The V gene end was trimmed by 4 bases and the J gene end by 7 bases; junction bases not matched to a gene: 8. For the CDR3, the DNA is TGTGCCAGCAGTTTGGGGCGGACAGGGTTTGGCTACACCTTC. Residues: CASSLGRTGFGYTF.

The chain recombines TRBV5-8 with TRBJ2-3; TRBD1 or TRBD2 may be the D gene (5 bases each). Germline V gene sequence: CDR1 SGHTS, CDR2 YDEGEE. The ends were cut back, 6 bases at V and 9 bases at J, with 17 bases in the middle. The CDR3 runs 13 residues. The CDR3 here is CASTRDGWGTQYF. In DNA, the CDR3 is TGTGCCAGCACCCGGGACGGCTGGGGCACGCAGTATTTT. The variable domain in full, with the rest retrieved from reference TRBV5-8 and TRBJ2-3, is EAGVTQSPTHLIKTRGQQATLRCSPISGHTSVYWYQQALGLGLQFLLWYDEGEERNRGNFPPRFSGRQFPNYSSELNVNALELEDSALYLCASTRDGWGTQYFGPGTRLTVL.

The chain recombines TRBV28 with TRBJ2-5; D not certain. CDR1 and CDR2 (germline): MDHEN, SYDVKM. The ends were cut back, 5 bases at V and 5 bases at J, with 12 bases in the middle. The CDR3 is made up of 13 amino acids. In DNA, the CDR3 is TGTGCCAGCAGTAAGACCCCGCTCGAGACCCAGTACTTC. The encoded protein is CASSKTPLETQYF.

The chain uses TRBV19 and TRBJ1-2, with a tentative D call TRBD1 (5 bases). CDR3 length equals 15 residues. Trimming stripped 6 bases from V and 8 bases from J, with 22 bases between. Germline-derived CDR1 and CDR2 are LNHDA and SQIVND (reference sequence). Here the CDR3 reads CASSTGTSYRGGYTF. The CDR3 DNA is TGTGCCAGTAGCACCGGGACCTCATACCGAGGGGGCTACACCTTC.